The next 23 T cell receptor beta chains were all read from a single sample in a study of molecular identifiers for immune sequencing clone quantification. In TCRdb, the PCR reads were re-called with MiXCR into one record per CDR3 protein. The table includes hundreds of thousands of distinct CDR3 sequences, 25% detected once. Sequencing input: naive CD8+ T cells from blood, with Jurkat cell RNA spiked in. Indicated subset: FACS-sorted CD8+CD4-CCR7+CD45RA+ naive T cells. All receptors derive from a human donor in good health. Some libraries in this study had Jurkat cell RNA spiked in.

This clonotype was detected a few times. CDR3 in DNA: TGCGCCAGCAGCCAAGAGGGACTAGCGGACTCCGAGACCCAGTACTTC. Translating it yields CASSQEGLADSETQYF. The rearrangement uses TRBV4-1 and TRBJ2-5, with 11 bases aligning to TRBD2. The CDR3 loop spans 16 amino acids. Trimming removed 0 bases from V and 5 bases from J; junction bases left unmatched: 5. The germline V gene has CDR1 MGHRA and CDR2 YSYEKL.

In its sample, this clonotype was seen a few times. This may be a read error, as it is one base from a much larger clone. The CDR3 does not close with the conserved phenylalanine or tryptophan, likely indicating a read error. The chain couples TRBV7-6 to TRBJ1-3; TRBD1 is a possible D gene (6 bases). The CDR3 is 15 residues long. V lost 4 bases and J lost 0, with 10 bases in between. Germline V gene sequence: CDR1 SGHVS, CDR2 FNYEAQ. The chain's CDR3 is CASSSDRISGNTIYL. As DNA, the CDR3 is TGTGCCAGCAGCTCGGACAGAATCTCTGGAAACACCATATATCTT.

This clonotype has just a few counts. V usage is TRBV3-1 and J usage is TRBJ2-7, with TRBD2 matching over 10 bases. Germline trimming cut 0 bases from V and 3 bases from J; bases unmatched to any gene: 8. The CDR3 length is 17 residues. The germline V gene encodes CDR1 LGHDT and CDR2 YNNKEL (reference sequence). CDR3 region: CASSQDGLAGARYEQYF. The CDR3 DNA reads TGTGCCAGCAGCCAAGATGGGCTAGCGGGGGCCCGCTACGAGCAGTACTTC.

The chain joins TRBV19 to TRBJ2-6; a possible D gene is TRBD2 (6 bases). Trimming stripped 6 bases from V and 4 bases from J, with 19 bases between. CDR1 is LNHDA, CDR2 SQIVND, per germline (reference sequence). The CDR3 runs 17 residues. The CDR3 protein is CASREAGRGSGANVLTF. The DNA for the CDR3 is TGTGCCAGTAGGGAGGCCGGTCGGGGGTCCGGGGCCAACGTCCTGACTTTC.

There are a few counts of this clonotype. The J gene is TRBJ1-1, the V gene TRBV6-2 or TRBV6-3, with D perhaps TRBD1 (6 bases). The V end lost 3 bases, the J end lost 7 bases, and 12 bases lay between the germline ends. The CDR3 spans 13 residues. Germline loops: CDR1 MNHEY, CDR2 SVGEGT. In DNA form, the CDR3 reads TGTGCCAGCAGTTATTGGGGGGCAGATGAAGCTTTCTTT. The encoded protein is CASSYWGADEAFF.

This clonotype was observed a few times. CDR3 region: CASSIDGTPYEQYF. For the CDR3, the DNA is TGTGCCAGCAGTATTGACGGTACGCCCTACGAGCAGTACTTC. The V gene is TRBV6-5, the J gene TRBJ2-7; no clear D. The CDR3 length is 14 residues. Trimming removed 5 bases at V and 2 bases at J, with 13 bases between. The germline V gene has CDR1 MNHEY and CDR2 SVGAGI.

Turning to this clonotype: Its ends do not fully match the called genes, so a read error is possible. J is TRBJ2-3 and V is TRBV30; unclear D gene. The CDR3 runs to 14 residues. CDR1 GTSNPN and CDR2 SVGIG come from the germline V gene (reference sequence). CDR3 bases: TGTGCCCGGAGTGAAATGGATAGCTCAGATACGCAGTATTTT. This translates into CARSEMDSSDTQYF.

Points on this clonotype: This may stem from a read error, because a much larger clone lies one nucleotide away. The gene calls are TRBV19 and TRBJ2-7, with 14 bases lining up with TRBD2. This CDR3 is built from 15 residues. Germline assignment: CDR1 LNHDA and CDR2 SQIVND (reference sequence). CDR3 sequence reads: CASSRTSGRPYAQYF. The CDR3 bases are TGTGCCAGTAGCCGGACTAGCGGGAGGCCCTACGCGCAGTACTTC.

This chain uses TRBV12-3 or TRBV12-4 with TRBJ2-3; TRBD1 aligns across 9 bases. The CDR3 has 16 amino acids. V dropped 1 base and J dropped 4; count of bases not matched to a gene: 6. The CDR3 region has the DNA TGTGCCAGCAGTTTAGATTGGACAGGGGCCCCAGATACGCAGTATTTT. This sequence encodes CASSLDWTGAPDTQYF.

On this clonotype: A clone one base away is much larger, so this may be a read error. V usage is TRBV7-2 and J usage is TRBJ2-7, with a weak D call TRBD2 (6 bases). Germline lookup yields CDR1 SGHTA and CDR2 FQGNSA. The CDR3 totals 13 residues. In DNA, the CDR3 is TGTGTCAGCAGCCTCCGGGGGATATACGAGCAGTACTTC. Protein: CVSSLRGIYEQYF. The full variable domain, its missing parts supplied by reference TRBV7-2 and TRBJ2-7, is GAGVSQSPSNKVTEKGKDVELRCDPISGHTALYWYRQSLGQGLEFLIYFQGNSAPDKSGLPSDRFSAERTGGSVSTLTIQRTQQEDSAVYLCVSSLRGIYEQYFGPGTRLTVT.

Regarding this clonotype: This may be a read error: a much more frequent sequence differs by one nucleotide. The chain employs TRBV28 and TRBJ2-1; 10 positions match TRBD2. Germline CDR1 and CDR2: MDHEN and SYDVKM. The J segment lost 10 bases and the V segment lost 2 bases, leaving 5 bases of the junction unmatched. This CDR3 is built from 14 residues. CDR3 coding DNA: TGTGCCAGCAGTTTACTAGCGGGAGCGATCGAGCAGTTCTTC. This sequence encodes CASSLLAGAIEQFF.

With respect to this clonotype: A much bigger clone sits one base away, suggesting this may be a read error. V is TRBV2 and J is TRBJ2-2; D is tentatively TRBD1 or TRBD2 (5 bases each). The CDR3 covers 12 residues. Germline V gene lookup returns CDR1 SNHLY and CDR2 FYNNEI. The CDR3 here is CASRQDTGELVF. The CDR3 nucleotides read TGTGCCAGCAGACAGGACACCGGGGAGCTGGTTTTT. Filled out from reference TRBV2 and TRBJ2-2, the complete variable domain reads EPEVTQTPSHQVTQMGQEVILRCVPISNHLYFYWYRQILGQKVEFLVSFYNNEISEKSEIFDDQFSVERPDGSNFTLKIRSTKLEDSAMYFCASRQDTGELVFGEGSRLTVL.

To note about this clonotype: A much larger clone is a single base away; this may be a read error. This chain connects TRBV6-6 to TRBJ2-1; no firm D call. The CDR3 is 13 residues long. V lost 5 bases and J 10 bases, leaving 15 bases between the germline ends. Germline loops: CDR1 MNHNY, CDR2 SVGAGI (reference sequence). The CDR3 loop reads CASSLLSLVEQFF. The CDR3 DNA reads TGTGCCAGCAGTCTCCTCAGCCTAGTCGAGCAGTTCTTC.

This clonotype was recorded at least ten times. This chain links TRBV6-2 or TRBV6-3 with TRBJ2-1; D is ambiguous. Trimming took 1 base from V and 6 from J, leaving 4 bases between them. The CDR3 spans 12 residues. The germline V gene has CDR1 MNHEY and CDR2 SVGEGT. DNA for the CDR3: TGTGCCAGCAGTTACTTGGGCAATGAGCAGTTCTTC. It specifies CASSYLGNEQFF.

This clonotype was found many times. The rearrangement links TRBV19 to TRBJ2-3; 7 nucleotides match TRBD1. Trimming took 4 bases from V and 4 from J; bases not matched to a gene: 11. Per germline, CDR1 LNHDA and CDR2 SQIVND (reference sequence). The CDR3 is 16 residues long. The CDR3 DNA reads TGTGCCAGTAGTACACCCGGGACAGACTTCCCAGATACGCAGTATTTT. This codes for CASSTPGTDFPDTQYF.

This clonotype was detected only a few times. The V gene is TRBV7-2, the J gene TRBJ2-1, with D hard to call. Germline V gives CDR1 SGHTA, CDR2 FQGNSA. The CDR3 consists of 15 residues. V was trimmed by 1 base and J by 1 base, leaving 8 bases between them. The CDR3 here is CASSLVPASYNEQFF. The DNA for the CDR3 is TGTGCCAGCAGCTTAGTCCCCGCGTCCTACAATGAGCAGTTCTTC. Supplemented by reference TRBV7-2 and TRBJ2-1, the full variable domain reads GAGVSQSPSNKVTEKGKDVELRCDPISGHTALYWYRQSLGQGLEFLIYFQGNSAPDKSGLPSDRFSAERTGGSVSTLTIQRTQQEDSAVYLCASSLVPASYNEQFFGPGTRLTVL.

A note on this clonotype: A read error may explain this, as a much larger clone is one base away. The chain combines TRBV12-3 or TRBV12-4 with TRBJ2-3; 9 bases fit TRBD2. V trimming: 4 bases; J trimming: 5 bases; junction bases outside the gene matches: 7. The CDR3 is 15 residues long. The CDR3 sequence: CASSSAAGGGDTQYF. In nucleotides, the CDR3 is TGTGCCAGCAGTTCCGCGGCGGGGGGGGGAGATACGCAGTATTTT.

This clonotype was counted many times. The chain combines TRBV6-5 with TRBJ2-7; D unresolved. Germline CDR1 and CDR2: MNHEY and SVGAGI. The V and J ends lost 2 bases and 3 bases respectively, with 11 bases between them. The CDR3 sequence is 14 residues long. The CDR3 coding sequence is TGTGCCAGCAGTTACCGGCCCGAGCACTACGAGCAGTACTTC. Its protein is CASSYRPEHYEQYF.

This clonotype was observed at least ten times. The chain joins TRBV4-3 to TRBJ1-1; D remains unclear. The CDR3 has 13 amino acids. Trimming removed 5 bases at V and 4 bases at J, with 11 bases between. In germline, CDR1 is LGHNA, CDR2 YSLEER. CDR3 in DNA: TGCGCCAGCAGCTCCAAGATAGCCACTGAAGCTTTCTTT. This gives the protein CASSSKIATEAFF.

On this clonotype: A read error may explain this, as a much larger clone is one base away. The chain carries TRBV6-2 or TRBV6-3 and TRBJ2-4, with D tentatively TRBD2 (5 bases). V shed 0 bases and J shed 0 bases, with 18 bases lying between them. The CDR3 contains 19 residues. Germline values: CDR1 MNHEY, CDR2 SVGEGT. CDR3 sequence (DNA): TGTGCCAGCAGTTACTCGAGGGCAGCTCTCCCTTTAGCCAAAAACATTCAGTACTTC. Its translation: CASSYSRAALPLAKNIQYF.

The rearrangement links TRBV27 to TRBJ2-7, with 8 bases that match TRBD1. The CDR3 has 13 amino acids. Per germline, CDR1 MNHEY and CDR2 SMNVEV (reference sequence). V was clipped by 5 bases and J by 2 bases; unmatched bases: 2. The CDR3 DNA is TGTGCCAGCAGTGCACAGGGGGCCTACGAGCAGTACTTC. Translating gives CASSAQGAYEQYF.

This clonotype was seen ten or more times. V is TRBV24-1 and J is TRBJ1-5; unclear D gene. CDR1 KGHDR and CDR2 SFDVKD come from the germline V gene. The length of the CDR3 is 13 residues. V was pared by 3 bases and J by 2 bases, with 4 bases between. This CDR3 reads CATSDRGNQPQHF. CDR3 coding DNA: TGTGCCACCAGTGATAGGGGCAATCAGCCCCAGCATTTT.

This clonotype showed up just a few times. The chain has TRBV3-1 and TRBJ2-3; no clear D gene. The tail of the sequence fits TRBJ1-5 better, so the J call may be wrong. The CDR3 spans 16 residues. CDR1 is LGHDT and CDR2 is YNNKEL in the germline V gene (reference sequence). CDR3 DNA: TGTGCCAGCAGCCCACCAACTAGCGGGCGCACAGATACGCAGCATTTT. Encoded protein: CASSPPTSGRTDTQHF.